This TCR beta chain derives from a study of T cell changes during pregnancy in multiple sclerosis. Only in-frame clones appear in the TCRdb table, and some are missing; sequencing was by immunoSEQ multiplex PCR. The sample has approximately 100,000 clones; 91% are singletons. The CDR3 consists of 14 residues. The germline gives CDR1 SGHNT, CDR2 YYREEE (reference sequence). Trimming cost V 2 bases and J 6 bases, with 11 bases left between them. This receptor was identified in a female donor with multiple sclerosis, enrolled in a pregnancy study. This chain uses TRBV5-4 with TRBJ1-4, with no clear D. The sequenced sample was peripheral blood, obtained before pregnancy. The CDR3 loop reads CASSFGYGDEKLFF. Written as DNA, the CDR3 is TGTGCCAGCAGCTTCGGCTACGGGGATGAAAAACTGTTTTTT.